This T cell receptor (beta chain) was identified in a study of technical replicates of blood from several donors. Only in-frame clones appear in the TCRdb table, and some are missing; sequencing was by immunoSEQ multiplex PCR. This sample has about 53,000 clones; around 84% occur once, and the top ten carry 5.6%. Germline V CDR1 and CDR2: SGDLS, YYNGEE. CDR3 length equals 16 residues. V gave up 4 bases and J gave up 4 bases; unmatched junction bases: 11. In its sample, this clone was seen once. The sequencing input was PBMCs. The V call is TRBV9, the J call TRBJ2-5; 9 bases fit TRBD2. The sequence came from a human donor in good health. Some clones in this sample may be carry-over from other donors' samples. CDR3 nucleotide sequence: TGTGCCAGCAGCCCCCGGCGGGCGGGAGGGGCAGAGACCCAGTACTTC. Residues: CASSPRRAGGAETQYF.